The T cell receptor (beta chain) under discussion was sequenced for a study of a mutant IDH1 vaccine in newly diagnosed glioma. Study-wide points: Pseudoprogression seemingly bore no relation to changes in top peripheral T cell clonotypes.

V lost 4 bases to trimming and J lost 4 bases; unmatched junction nucleotides: 3. The CDR3 loop spans 13 amino acids. Germline lookup yields CDR1 SGHRS and CDR2 YFSETQ. The sample's time point: week 11, during vaccination. Vaccine doses each comprised 300 ug of mutant IDH1 20-mer peptide, with topical imiquimod. Note on this clone: The antigen remains undetermined.

Repertoires were generated with immunoSEQ multiplex PCR, while TCRdb's copy carries only in-frame clones and drops some. Among under 40,000 clones listed, 75% to 85% were seen once. This clonotype originated in a man younger than 40 with glioma. The material was PBMCs, obtained from a glioma patient whose treatment included an IDH1 peptide vaccine. The chain combines TRBV5-1 with TRBJ2-3; 7 positions agree with TRBD2. The CDR3 DNA is TGCGCCAGCAGCATCCGGGAGGCAGATACGCAGTATTTT. Translated, it gives CASSIREADTQYF.